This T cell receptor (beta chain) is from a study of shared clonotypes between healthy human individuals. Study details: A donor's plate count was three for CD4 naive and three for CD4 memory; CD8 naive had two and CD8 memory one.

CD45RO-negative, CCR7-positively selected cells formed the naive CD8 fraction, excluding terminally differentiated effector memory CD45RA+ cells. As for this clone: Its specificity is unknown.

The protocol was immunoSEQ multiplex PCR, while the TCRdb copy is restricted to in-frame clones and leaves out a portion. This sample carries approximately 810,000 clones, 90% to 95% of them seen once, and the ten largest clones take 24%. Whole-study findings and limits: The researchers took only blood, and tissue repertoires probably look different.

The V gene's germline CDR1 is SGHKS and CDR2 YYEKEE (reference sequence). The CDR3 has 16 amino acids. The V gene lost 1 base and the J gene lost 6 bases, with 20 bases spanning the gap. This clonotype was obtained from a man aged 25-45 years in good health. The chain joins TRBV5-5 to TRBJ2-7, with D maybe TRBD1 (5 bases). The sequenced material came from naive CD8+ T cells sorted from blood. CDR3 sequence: CASSLKGQAPTGEQYF. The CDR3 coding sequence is TGTGCCAGCAGCTTGAAGGGGCAGGCCCCAACGGGCGAGCAGTACTTC.